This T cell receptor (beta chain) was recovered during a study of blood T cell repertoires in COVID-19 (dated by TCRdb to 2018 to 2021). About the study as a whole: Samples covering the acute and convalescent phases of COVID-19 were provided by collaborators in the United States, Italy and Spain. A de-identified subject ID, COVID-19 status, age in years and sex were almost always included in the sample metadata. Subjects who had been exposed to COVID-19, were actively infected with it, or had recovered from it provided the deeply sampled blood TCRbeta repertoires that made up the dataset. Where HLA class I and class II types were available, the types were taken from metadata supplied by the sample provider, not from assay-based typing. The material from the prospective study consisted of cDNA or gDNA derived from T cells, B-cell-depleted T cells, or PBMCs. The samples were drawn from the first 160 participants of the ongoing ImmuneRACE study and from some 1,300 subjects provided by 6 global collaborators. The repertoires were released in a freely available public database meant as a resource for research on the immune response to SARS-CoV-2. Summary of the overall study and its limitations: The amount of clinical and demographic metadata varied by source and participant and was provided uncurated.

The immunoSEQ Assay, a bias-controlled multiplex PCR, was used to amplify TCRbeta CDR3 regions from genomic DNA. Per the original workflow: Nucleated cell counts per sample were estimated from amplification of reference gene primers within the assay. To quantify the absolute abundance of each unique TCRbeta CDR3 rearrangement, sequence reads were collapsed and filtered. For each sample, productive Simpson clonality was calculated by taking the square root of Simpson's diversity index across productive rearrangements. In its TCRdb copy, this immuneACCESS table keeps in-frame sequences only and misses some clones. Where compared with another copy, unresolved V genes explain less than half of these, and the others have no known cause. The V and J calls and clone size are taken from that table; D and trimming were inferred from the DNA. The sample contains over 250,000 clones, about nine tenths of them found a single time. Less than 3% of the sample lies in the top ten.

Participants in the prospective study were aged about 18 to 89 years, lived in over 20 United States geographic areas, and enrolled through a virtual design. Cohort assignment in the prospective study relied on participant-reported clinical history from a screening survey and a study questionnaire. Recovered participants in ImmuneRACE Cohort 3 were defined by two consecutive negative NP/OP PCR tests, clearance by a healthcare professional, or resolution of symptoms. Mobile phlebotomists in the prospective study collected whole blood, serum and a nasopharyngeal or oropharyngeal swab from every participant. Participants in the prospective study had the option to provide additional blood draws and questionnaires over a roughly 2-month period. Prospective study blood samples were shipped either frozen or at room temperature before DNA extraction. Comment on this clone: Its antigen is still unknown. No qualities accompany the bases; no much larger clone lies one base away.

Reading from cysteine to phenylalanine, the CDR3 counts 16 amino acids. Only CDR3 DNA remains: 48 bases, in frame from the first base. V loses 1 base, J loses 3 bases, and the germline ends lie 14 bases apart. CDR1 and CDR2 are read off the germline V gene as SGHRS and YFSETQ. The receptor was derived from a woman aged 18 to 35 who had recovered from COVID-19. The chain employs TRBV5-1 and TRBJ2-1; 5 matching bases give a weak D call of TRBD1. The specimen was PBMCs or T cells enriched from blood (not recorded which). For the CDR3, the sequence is CASSLSVDRIYNEQFF. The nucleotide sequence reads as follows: TGCGCCAGCAGCTTGTCGGTTGACAGAATCTACAATGAGCAGTTCTTC.